This entry is about one T cell receptor beta chain. Its antigen is unidentified. PCR involved 60 Vbeta and 13 Jbeta primers. This table comes from immunoSEQ multiplex PCR, and its TCRdb copy is limited to in-frame clones, with some not included. Listed are tens of thousands of clones; around 4% falls within the top ten. The source of the sample is a study of cytomegalovirus exposure and HLA in healthy donors. Findings and limits, study-wide: Several of the most significant clusters appeared linked to common viral pathogens, based on a later analysis.

The length of the CDR3 is 16 residues. V gave up 2 bases and J gave up 3 bases; unmatched junction bases: 9. Germline V gives CDR1 MNHEY, CDR2 SMNVEV (reference sequence). Sample: PBMCs. The rearrangement links TRBV27 to TRBJ2-7; 8 positions agree with TRBD2. The sequence derives from a man younger than 30 in good health and CMV-seropositive. The CDR3 DNA follows: TGTGCCAGCAGTTTAGGGGCTAGCGGGCTAATCTACGAGCAGTACTTC. Encoded protein: CASSLGASGLIYEQYF.